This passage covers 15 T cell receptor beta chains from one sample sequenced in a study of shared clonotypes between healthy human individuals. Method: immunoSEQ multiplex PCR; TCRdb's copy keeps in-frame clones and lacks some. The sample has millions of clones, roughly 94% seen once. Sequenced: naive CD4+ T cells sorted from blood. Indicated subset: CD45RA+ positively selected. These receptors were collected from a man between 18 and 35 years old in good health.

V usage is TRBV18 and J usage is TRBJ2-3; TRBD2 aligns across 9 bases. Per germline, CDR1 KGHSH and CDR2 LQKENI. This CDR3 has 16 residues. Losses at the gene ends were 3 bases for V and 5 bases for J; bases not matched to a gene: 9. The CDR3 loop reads CASSPRLAGIQDTQYF. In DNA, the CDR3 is TGTGCCAGCTCACCGAGGCTAGCGGGGATCCAAGATACGCAGTATTTT.

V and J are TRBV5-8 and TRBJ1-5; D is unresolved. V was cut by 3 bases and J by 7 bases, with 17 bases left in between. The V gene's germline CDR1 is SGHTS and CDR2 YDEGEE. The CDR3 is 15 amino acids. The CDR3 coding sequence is TGTGCCAGCAGCTCTTACTGGGATGCAAGCCAGCCCCAGCATTTT. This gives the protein CASSSYWDASQPQHF. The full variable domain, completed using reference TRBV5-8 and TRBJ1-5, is EAGVTQSPTHLIKTRGQQATLRCSPISGHTSVYWYQQALGLGLQFLLWYDEGEERNRGNFPPRFSGRQFPNYSSELNVNALELEDSALYLCASSSYWDASQPQHFGDGTRLSIL.

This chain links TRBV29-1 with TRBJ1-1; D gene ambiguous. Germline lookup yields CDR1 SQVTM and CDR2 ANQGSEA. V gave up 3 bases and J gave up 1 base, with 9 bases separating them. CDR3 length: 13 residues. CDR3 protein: CSVDSSGNTEAFF. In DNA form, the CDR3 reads TGCAGCGTTGATTCCTCGGGGAACACTGAAGCTTTCTTT.

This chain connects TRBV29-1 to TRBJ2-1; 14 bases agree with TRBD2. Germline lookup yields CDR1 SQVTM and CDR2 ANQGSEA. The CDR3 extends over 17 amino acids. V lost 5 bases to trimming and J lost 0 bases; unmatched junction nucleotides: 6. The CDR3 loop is CSVSGLAGVSSYNEQFF. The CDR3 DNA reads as TGCAGCGTTTCGGGACTAGCGGGGGTAAGCTCCTACAATGAGCAGTTCTTC.

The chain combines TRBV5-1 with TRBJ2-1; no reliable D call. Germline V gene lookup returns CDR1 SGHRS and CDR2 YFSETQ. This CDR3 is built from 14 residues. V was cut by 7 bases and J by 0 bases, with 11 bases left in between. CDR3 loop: CASQASSSYNEQFF. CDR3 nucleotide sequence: TGCGCCAGCCAAGCCTCTAGCTCCTACAATGAGCAGTTCTTC.

The CDR3 DNA reads as TGTGCCAGCAGTTACCTAGGGCGGGACTTATCCAATGAGCAGTTCTTC. This codes for CASSYLGRDLSNEQFF. This chain uses TRBV6-6 with TRBJ2-1, with D tentatively TRBD2 (6 bases). The ends were cut back, 2 bases at V and 6 bases at J, with 17 bases in the middle. Germline V CDR1 and CDR2: MNHNY, SVGAGI (reference sequence). The length of the CDR3 is 16 residues.

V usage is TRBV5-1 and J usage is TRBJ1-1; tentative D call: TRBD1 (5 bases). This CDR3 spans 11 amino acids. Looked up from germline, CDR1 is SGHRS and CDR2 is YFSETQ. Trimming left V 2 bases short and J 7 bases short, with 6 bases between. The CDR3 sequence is CASSFTGEAFF. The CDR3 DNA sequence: TGCGCCAGCAGCTTCACAGGTGAAGCTTTCTTT.

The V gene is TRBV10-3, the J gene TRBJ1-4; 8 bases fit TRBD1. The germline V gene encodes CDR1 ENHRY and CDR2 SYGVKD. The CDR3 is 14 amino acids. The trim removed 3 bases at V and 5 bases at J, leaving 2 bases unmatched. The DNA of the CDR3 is TGTGCCATCAGTGACTGGGACAGGAATGAAAAACTGTTTTTT. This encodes CAISDWDRNEKLFF.

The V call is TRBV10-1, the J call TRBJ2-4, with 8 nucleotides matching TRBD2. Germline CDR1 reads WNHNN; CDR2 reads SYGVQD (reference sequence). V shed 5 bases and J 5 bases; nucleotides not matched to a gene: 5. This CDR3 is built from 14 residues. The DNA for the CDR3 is TGCGCCAGCAGTCCGGGAGGGAGTCAAAACATTCAGTACTTC. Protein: CASSPGGSQNIQYF.

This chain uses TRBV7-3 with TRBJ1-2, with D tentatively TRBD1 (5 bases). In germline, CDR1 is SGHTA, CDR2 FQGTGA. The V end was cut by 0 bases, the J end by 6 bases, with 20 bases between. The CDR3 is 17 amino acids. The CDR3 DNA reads TGTGCCAGCAGCTTAACGGGCTTCGGGGGAGAAAGCGATGGCTACACCTTC. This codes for CASSLTGFGGESDGYTF.

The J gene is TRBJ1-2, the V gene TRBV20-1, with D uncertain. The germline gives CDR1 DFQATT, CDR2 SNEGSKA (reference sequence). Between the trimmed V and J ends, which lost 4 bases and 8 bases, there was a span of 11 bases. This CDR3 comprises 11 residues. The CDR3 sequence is CSANGPEGYTF. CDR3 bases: TGCAGTGCTAACGGCCCGGAAGGCTACACCTTC.

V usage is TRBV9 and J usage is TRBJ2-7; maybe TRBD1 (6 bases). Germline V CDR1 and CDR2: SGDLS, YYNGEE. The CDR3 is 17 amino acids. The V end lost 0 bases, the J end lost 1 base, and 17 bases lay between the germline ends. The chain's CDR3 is CASSVDGGASPSYEQYF. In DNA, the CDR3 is TGTGCCAGCAGCGTAGATGGGGGCGCAAGTCCATCCTACGAGCAGTACTTC.

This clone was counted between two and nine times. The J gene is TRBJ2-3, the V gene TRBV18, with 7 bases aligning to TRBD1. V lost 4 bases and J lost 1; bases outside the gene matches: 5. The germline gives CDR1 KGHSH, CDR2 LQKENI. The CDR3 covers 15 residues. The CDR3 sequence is CASSQGGLGTDTQYF. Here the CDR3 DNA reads TGTGCCAGCTCACAAGGGGGCCTCGGCACAGATACGCAGTATTTT.

The CDR3 DNA reads TGTGCCAGCAGTTCGACTCTTCCAGGGACGGATGGCTACACCTTC. Protein product: CASSSTLPGTDGYTF. The genes are TRBV6-5 and TRBJ1-2, with a possible D match to TRBD1 (5 bases). Germline V gives CDR1 MNHEY, CDR2 SVGAGI. The germline V and J ends were trimmed by 4 bases and 6 bases, with 18 bases remaining between them. This CDR3 region has 15 residues.

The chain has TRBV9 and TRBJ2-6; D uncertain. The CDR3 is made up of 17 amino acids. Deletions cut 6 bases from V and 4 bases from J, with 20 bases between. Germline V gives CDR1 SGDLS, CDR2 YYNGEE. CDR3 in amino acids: CASTRHRYGAGANVLTF. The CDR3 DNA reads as TGTGCCAGCACCCGACACCGCTACGGTGCGGGGGCCAACGTCCTGACTTTC.